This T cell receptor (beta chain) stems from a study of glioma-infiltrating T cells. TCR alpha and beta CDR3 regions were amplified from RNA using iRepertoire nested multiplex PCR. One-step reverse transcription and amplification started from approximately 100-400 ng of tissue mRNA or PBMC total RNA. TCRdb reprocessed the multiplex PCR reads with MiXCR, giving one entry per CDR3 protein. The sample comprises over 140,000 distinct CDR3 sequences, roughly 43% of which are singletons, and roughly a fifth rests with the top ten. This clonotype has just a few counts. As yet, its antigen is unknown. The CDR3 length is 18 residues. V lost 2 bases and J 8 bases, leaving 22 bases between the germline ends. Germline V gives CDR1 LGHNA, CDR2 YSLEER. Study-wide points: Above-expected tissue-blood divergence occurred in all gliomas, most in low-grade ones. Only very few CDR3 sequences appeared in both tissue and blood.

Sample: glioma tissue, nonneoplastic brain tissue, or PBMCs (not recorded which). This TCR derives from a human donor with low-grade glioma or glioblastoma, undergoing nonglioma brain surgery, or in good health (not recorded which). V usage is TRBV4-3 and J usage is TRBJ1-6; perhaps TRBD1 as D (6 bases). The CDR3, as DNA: TGCGCCAGCAGCCAACTAACGAAAGGGGGAACAGGGTATTCACCCCTCCACTTT. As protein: CASSQLTKGGTGYSPLHF.